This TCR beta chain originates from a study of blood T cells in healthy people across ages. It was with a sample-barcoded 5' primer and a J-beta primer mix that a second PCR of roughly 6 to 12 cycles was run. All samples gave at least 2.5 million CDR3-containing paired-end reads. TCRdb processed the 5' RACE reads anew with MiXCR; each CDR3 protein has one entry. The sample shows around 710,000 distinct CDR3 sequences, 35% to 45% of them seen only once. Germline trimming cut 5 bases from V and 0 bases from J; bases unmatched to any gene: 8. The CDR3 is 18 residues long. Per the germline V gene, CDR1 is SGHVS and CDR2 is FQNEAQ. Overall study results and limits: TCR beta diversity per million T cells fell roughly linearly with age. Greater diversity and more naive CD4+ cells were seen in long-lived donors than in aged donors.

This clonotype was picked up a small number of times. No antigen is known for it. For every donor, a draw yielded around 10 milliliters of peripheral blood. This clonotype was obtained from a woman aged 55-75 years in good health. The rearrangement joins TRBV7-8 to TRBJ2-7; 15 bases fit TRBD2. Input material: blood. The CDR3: CASSKGLAGGLSSYEQYF. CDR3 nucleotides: TGTGCCAGCAGCAAGGGACTAGCGGGGGGCCTGAGCTCCTACGAGCAGTACTTC.